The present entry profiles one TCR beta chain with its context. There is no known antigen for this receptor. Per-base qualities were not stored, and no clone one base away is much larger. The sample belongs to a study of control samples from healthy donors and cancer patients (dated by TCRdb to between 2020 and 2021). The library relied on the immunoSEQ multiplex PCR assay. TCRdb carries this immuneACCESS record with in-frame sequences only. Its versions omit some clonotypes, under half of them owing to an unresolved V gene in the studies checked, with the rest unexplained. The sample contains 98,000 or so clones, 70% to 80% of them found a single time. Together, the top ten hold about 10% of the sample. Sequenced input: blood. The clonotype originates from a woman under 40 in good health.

In nucleotide form, the sequence is TGTGCCAGCAGCCAGGACGGGGGTGAGGACACTGAAGCTTTCTTT. This encodes CASSQDGGEDTEAFF. The rearrangement combines TRBV7-3 with TRBJ1-1, with a tentative D gene TRBD1 over 5 matching bases. V and J are truncated by 5 bases and 3 bases respectively, leaving an intervening sequence of 16 bases. The germline V gene provides CDR1 SGHTA and CDR2 FQGTGA. The CDR3 starts with the cysteine, ends with the phenylalanine, and has 15 residues. The only DNA kept is the CDR3, 45 bases in frame from the first base.